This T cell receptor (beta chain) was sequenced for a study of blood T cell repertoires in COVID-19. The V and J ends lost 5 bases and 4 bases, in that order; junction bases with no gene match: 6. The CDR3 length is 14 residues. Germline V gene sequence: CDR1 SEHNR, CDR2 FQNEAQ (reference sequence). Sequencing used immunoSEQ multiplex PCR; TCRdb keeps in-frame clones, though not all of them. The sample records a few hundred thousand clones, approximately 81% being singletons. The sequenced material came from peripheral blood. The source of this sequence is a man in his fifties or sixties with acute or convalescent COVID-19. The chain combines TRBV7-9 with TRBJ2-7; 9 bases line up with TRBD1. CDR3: CASSATGGMYEQYF. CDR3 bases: TGTGCCAGCAGCGCGACAGGGGGAATGTACGAGCAGTACTTC.